A selection of T cell receptor beta chains follows, all from one sample in a study of tumor and adjacent non-tumor tissue in lung cancer. TCRdb re-called the multiplex PCR reads with MiXCR, one entry per CDR3 protein. Among 90,000 to 120,000 distinct CDR3 sequences listed, 65% were seen once. Sequencing was performed on distant non-tumor lung tissue. Receptors were obtained from a man between 25 and 39 years old with non-small cell lung cancer. CDR3s include the opening cysteine and the closing phenylalanine or tryptophan. Each record gives: CDR3 DNA, CDR3 protein, clone size, D gene, J gene, V gene. D genes are given only for firm matches. Rows may omit the clone size; those that give it use once, few, many or a size class.

DNA: TGTGCCAGCAGTCCCGGGGGAGTAGCCAAAAACTTCCAGTACTTC
CDR3: CASSPGGVAKNFQYF
size: -
D: -
J: TRBJ2-4
V: TRBV6-5

DNA: TGTGTCAGCAGCTGGATGGGGTCAGAGACCCAGTACTTC
CDR3: CVSSWMGSETQYF
size: -
D: -
J: TRBJ2-5
V: TRBV11-2

DNA: TGTGCCAGCAGGAAGAAGCGGTCCCTAATTACCCTCGGAGATACGCAGTATTTT
CDR3: CASRKKRSLITLGDTQYF
size: -
D: -
J: TRBJ2-3
V: TRBV12-3/TRBV12-4

DNA: TGCAGTGCTAGAGTTCCGGGGGGGTACAAAGAGCAATTCTTC
CDR3: CSARVPGGYKEQFF
size: -
D: TRBD2
J: TRBJ2-1
V: TRBV20-1

DNA: TGTGCCAGCAGCAGTCTAGCGGGCTACAATGAGCATTTCTTC
CDR3: CASSSLAGYNEHFF
size: few
D: TRBD2
J: TRBJ2-1
V: TRBV11-2

DNA: TGTGGCAGTGAGGACTTACAGAGTATGGGTGTGCAGTTCTTC
CDR3: CGSEDLQSMGVQFF
size: -
D: -
J: TRBJ2-1
V: TRBV6-2/TRBV6-3

DNA: TGCAATGCTAGAGATACGCGACGAGAGGGCGGCTATGGCTACACTTTC
CDR3: CNARDTRREGGYGYTF
size: few
D: -
J: TRBJ1-2
V: TRBV20-1

DNA: TGTGCCAGCAGCACGCTGACAGTCTACGAGCAGTACTTC
CDR3: CASSTLTVYEQYF
size: few
D: -
J: TRBJ2-7
V: TRBV11-2

DNA: TGTGCCAGCAGTGAACAGGGTCGGGAGCTGTTTTTT
CDR3: CASSEQGRELFF
size: -
D: -
J: TRBJ2-2
V: TRBV2

DNA: TGTGCCAGCAGTTTAAAGGAGGTGGCTGGAGCTTTCTTT
CDR3: CASSLKEVAGAFF
size: many
D: -
J: TRBJ1-1
V: TRBV12-3/TRBV12-4

DNA: TGTGCCAGCAGCTCTTGCGGGGAGACCCAGTACTTC
CDR3: CASSSCGETQYF
size: once
D: -
J: TRBJ2-5
V: TRBV6-4

DNA: TGCAGGGCCCAGGGGGCCAACACTGAAGCTTTCTTT
CDR3: CRAQGANTEAFF
size: many
D: TRBD1
J: TRBJ1-1
V: TRBV20-1

DNA: TGTGCCAGCAGGGGCCCCGGGGAGCTGTTTTTT
CDR3: CASRGPGELFF
size: few
D: -
J: TRBJ2-2
V: TRBV7-9

DNA: TGCGCCAGTAACCAAGGGCCCGCGATGAACACTGAAGCTTTCTTT
CDR3: CASNQGPAMNTEAFF
size: -
D: -
J: TRBJ1-1
V: TRBV4-3

DNA: TGTGCCAGCAGCCTCGGGGGGCCCAACACCGGGGAGCTGTTTTTT
CDR3: CASSLGGPNTGELFF
size: few
D: -
J: TRBJ2-2
V: TRBV11-2

DNA: TGCAGCGTTGCCAGGACAGGGGGGAACACTGAAGCTTTCTTT
CDR3: CSVARTGGNTEAFF
size: -
D: TRBD1
J: TRBJ1-1
V: TRBV29-1

DNA: TGTGTCAGCAGCTTAGATTTGTCTCTCAGGGTCAACAATGAACAGTTCTTC
CDR3: CVSSLDLSLRVNNEQFF
size: -
D: -
J: TRBJ2-1
V: TRBV11-2

DNA: TGTGCCAGCAGCGATAGGACTAGCGGGGTCAGAAATGAGCAGTTCTTC
CDR3: CASSDRTSGVRNEQFF
size: many
D: TRBD2
J: TRBJ2-1
V: TRBV7-2

DNA: TGCAGCTCGCCGGGGGACTCTAACACCGAAGCTTTCTTT
CDR3: CSSPGDSNTEAFF
size: -
D: -
J: TRBJ1-1
V: TRBV29-1

DNA: TGTGCCAGCAGCTTTGTGGGGACGGGAAGGAGCAATGTGCAGTTCTTC
CDR3: CASSFVGTGRSNVQFF
size: -
D: -
J: TRBJ2-1
V: TRBV11-2

DNA: TGCAGCGTTGATGGGCAGGGTAACTACAATGGGCAGTTCTTC
CDR3: CSVDGQGNYNGQFF
size: -
D: -
J: TRBJ2-1
V: TRBV29-1

DNA: TGTGCCAGCAGTTCGCGGGACGGAACCTACGGGCAGTACTTC
CDR3: CASSSRDGTYGQYF
size: -
D: -
J: TRBJ2-7
V: TRBV11-3

DNA: TGTGCCAGCTCACCGCCGGGACTATTCAATGAGCAGTTCTTC
CDR3: CASSPPGLFNEQFF
size: -
D: TRBD2
J: TRBJ2-1
V: TRBV18

DNA: TGCAGCGCTGAAGAGGGGGGGGAAAGTGAGCAGTTCTTC
CDR3: CSAEEGGESEQFF
size: -
D: -
J: TRBJ2-1
V: TRBV29-1

DNA: TGTGCCCGCAGTGACAGGGACACCGGGGAGCTGTTTTTT
CDR3: CARSDRDTGELFF
size: -
D: TRBD1
J: TRBJ2-2
V: TRBV6-4

DNA: TGTGCCAGCAGCTCATTAGTGGGTCTATACAATGAGCAGTTCTTC
CDR3: CASSSLVGLYNEQFF
size: -
D: -
J: TRBJ2-1
V: TRBV11-3

DNA: TGTAGTGCGCGCCTCCCCTGTGGCATGAACACTGAAGCTTTCTTT
CDR3: CSARLPCGMNTEAFF
size: -
D: -
J: TRBJ1-1
V: TRBV20-1

DNA: TGTGCCTGGGGGGGGGACGACTCTCGGCGTGAGCAGTTCTTC
CDR3: CAWGGDDSRREQFF
size: -
D: TRBD2
J: TRBJ2-1
V: TRBV30

DNA: TGTGCTAGTGGATTCTGGGACAGGCAAACCTACGAGCAGTGCTTC
CDR3: CASGFWDRQTYEQCF
size: -
D: TRBD1
J: TRBJ2-7
V: TRBV12-5

DNA: TGCGCCAGCAGCCCTTGGACTAGCGTGGGGGAACGCTACACATATACGCAGTATTTT
CDR3: CASSPWTSVGERYTYTQYF
size: once
D: TRBD2
J: TRBJ2-3
V: TRBV4-1

DNA: TGTACCAGCAGTTCTAGAGGGGCCGGGGCCAACGTCCTGACTTTC
CDR3: CTSSSRGAGANVLTF
size: -
D: -
J: TRBJ2-6
V: TRBV6-2/TRBV6-3

DNA: TGTGCCAGCAGGTTAGGCGGGGTGAACACCGGGGAGCTATTTTTT
CDR3: CASRLGGVNTGELFF
size: few
D: -
J: TRBJ2-2
V: TRBV11-2

DNA: TGTGCCATTAGCGGGGGCGTGTTCACCGGGGAGCCGTTTTTT
CDR3: CAISGGVFTGEPFF
size: -
D: TRBD2
J: TRBJ2-2
V: TRBV10-3

DNA: TGTGACAGCAACTCGGGACAGGGGGCCGGAGATACGCAGTATTTT
CDR3: CDSNSGQGAGDTQYF
size: -
D: TRBD1
J: TRBJ2-3
V: TRBV7-9

DNA: TGCAGCACTTCGGACAGTTGGGTGTATGCATACACCTTC
CDR3: CSTSDSWVYAYTF
size: -
D: -
J: TRBJ1-2
V: TRBV29-1

DNA: TGCAGTTCCCTGAGCGGGACTAGCGTTCTACATGAGCAGTTCTTC
CDR3: CSSLSGTSVLHEQFF
size: -
D: TRBD2
J: TRBJ2-1
V: TRBV20-1

DNA: TGCAGTGCTAGAAACCCAGGGGCTCTAACAGATTCGCAGTATTTT
CDR3: CSARNPGALTDSQYF
size: -
D: -
J: TRBJ2-3
V: TRBV20-1